This T cell receptor (beta chain) was profiled in a study of blood T cell repertoires in COVID-19. The CDR3 has 15 residues. The J segment lost 12 bases and the V segment lost 0 bases, leaving 8 bases of the junction unmatched. Germline CDR1 reads ENHRY; CDR2 reads SYGVKD. Profiling relied on immunoSEQ multiplex PCR, and the TCRdb table lists in-frame clones only, not all of them. The sample carries about 170,000 clones, roughly 91% recorded once. This clone is classed as medium-sized. The sequence was collected from a man in his fifties who had recovered from COVID-19. Sequencing was done on a sample of peripheral blood. This sequence joins TRBV10-3 and TRBJ2-1, with TRBD2 matching over 10 bases. The CDR3, as DNA: TGTGCCATCAGTGAGTCGTGGAGCGGGAGGGCCGGGCAGTTCTTC. Protein sequence: CAISESWSGRAGQFF.